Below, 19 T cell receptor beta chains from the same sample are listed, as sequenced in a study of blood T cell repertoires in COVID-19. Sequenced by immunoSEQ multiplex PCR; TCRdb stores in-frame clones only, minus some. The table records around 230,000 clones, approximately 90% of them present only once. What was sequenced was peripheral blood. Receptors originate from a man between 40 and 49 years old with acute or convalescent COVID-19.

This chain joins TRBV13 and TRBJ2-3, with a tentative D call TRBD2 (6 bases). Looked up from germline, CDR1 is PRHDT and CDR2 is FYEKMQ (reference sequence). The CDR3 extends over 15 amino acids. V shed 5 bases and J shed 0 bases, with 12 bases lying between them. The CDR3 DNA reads TGTGCCAGCAGCCCGCGGGACCCCAGCACAGATACGCAGTATTTT. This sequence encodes CASSPRDPSTDTQYF.

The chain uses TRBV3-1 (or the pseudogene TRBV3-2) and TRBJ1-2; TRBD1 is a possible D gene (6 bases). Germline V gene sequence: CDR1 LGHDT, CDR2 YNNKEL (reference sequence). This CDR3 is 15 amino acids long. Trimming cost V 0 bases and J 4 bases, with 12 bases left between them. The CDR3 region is CASSQDGWGLYGYTF. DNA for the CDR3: TGTGCCAGCAGCCAAGATGGGTGGGGGCTCTATGGCTACACCTTC.

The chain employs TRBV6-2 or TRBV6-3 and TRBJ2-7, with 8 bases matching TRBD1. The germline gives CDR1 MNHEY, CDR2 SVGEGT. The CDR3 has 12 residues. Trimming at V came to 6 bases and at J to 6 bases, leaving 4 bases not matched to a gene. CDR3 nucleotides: TGTGCCAGCAGCCTTGACAGGGGCGAGCAGTACTTC. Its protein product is CASSLDRGEQYF.

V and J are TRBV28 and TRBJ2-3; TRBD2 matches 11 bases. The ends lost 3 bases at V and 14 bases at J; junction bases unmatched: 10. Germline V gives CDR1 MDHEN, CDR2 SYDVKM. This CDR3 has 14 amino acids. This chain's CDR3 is CASSLGLAVSLAYF. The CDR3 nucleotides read TGTGCCAGCAGTTTGGGACTAGCGGTCTCCCTGGCGTATTTT.

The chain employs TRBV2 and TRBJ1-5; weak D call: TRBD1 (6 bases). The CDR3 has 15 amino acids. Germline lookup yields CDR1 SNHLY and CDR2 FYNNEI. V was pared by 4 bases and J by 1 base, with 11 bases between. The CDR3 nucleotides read TGTGCCAGCAGTGGGGACACTCGAAGCAATCAGCCCCAGCATTTT. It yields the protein CASSGDTRSNQPQHF. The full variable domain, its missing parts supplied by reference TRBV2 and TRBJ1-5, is EPEVTQTPSHQVTQMGQEVILRCVPISNHLYFYWYRQILGQKVEFLVSFYNNEISEKSEIFDDQFSVERPDGSNFTLKIRSTKLEDSAMYFCASSGDTRSNQPQHFGDGTRLSIL.

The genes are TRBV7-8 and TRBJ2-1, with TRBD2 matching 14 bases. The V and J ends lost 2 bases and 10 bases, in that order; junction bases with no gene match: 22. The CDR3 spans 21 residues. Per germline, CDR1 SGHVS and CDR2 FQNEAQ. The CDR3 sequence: CASSLRPLLDRLAGGSLEQFF. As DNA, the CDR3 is TGTGCCAGCAGCTTACGCCCATTACTGGATCGACTAGCGGGAGGGTCATTGGAGCAGTTCTTC.

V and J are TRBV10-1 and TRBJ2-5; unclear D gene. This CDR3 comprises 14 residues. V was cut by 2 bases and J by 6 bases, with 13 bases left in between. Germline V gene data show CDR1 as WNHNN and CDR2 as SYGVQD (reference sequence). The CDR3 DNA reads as TGCGCCAGCAGTGAGGAGGTGACTTTACAGACCCAGTACTTC. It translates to CASSEEVTLQTQYF.

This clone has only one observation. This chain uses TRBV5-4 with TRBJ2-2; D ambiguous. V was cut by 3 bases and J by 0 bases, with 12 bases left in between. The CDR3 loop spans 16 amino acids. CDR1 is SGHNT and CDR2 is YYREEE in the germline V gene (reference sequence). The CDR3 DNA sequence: TGTGCCAGCAGCTCTTCAGATATGTCGAACACCGGGGAGCTGTTTTTT. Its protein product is CASSSSDMSNTGELFF.

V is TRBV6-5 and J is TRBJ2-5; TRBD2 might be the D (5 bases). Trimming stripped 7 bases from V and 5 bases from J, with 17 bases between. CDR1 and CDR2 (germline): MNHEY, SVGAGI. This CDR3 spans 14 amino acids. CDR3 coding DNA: TGTGCCAGCACACTAGGAGAGCCGGTGGAGACCCAGTACTTC. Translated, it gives CASTLGEPVETQYF.

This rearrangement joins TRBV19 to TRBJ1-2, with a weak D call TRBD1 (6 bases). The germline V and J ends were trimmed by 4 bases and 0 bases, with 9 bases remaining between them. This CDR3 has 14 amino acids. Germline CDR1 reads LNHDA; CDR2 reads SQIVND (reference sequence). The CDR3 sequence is CASSNRAANYGYTF. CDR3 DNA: TGTGCCAGTAGTAACAGGGCGGCTAACTATGGCTACACCTTC.

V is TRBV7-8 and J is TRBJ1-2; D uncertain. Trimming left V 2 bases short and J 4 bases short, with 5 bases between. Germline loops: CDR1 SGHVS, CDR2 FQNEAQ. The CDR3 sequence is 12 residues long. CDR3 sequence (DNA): TGTGCCAGCAGCTTACTCAGCTATGGCTACACCTTC. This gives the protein CASSLLSYGYTF.

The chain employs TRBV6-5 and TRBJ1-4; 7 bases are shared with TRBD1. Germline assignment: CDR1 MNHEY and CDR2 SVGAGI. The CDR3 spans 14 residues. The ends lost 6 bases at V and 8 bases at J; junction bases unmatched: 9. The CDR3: CASRQTGVEEKLFF. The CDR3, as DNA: TGTGCCAGCAGACAAACAGGGGTGGAAGAAAAACTGTTTTTT.

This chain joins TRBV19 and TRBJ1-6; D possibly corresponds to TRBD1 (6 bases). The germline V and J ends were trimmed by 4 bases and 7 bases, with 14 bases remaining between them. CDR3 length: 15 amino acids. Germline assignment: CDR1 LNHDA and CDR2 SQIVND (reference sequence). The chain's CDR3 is CASSTLGQSNSPLHF. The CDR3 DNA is TGTGCCAGTAGTACCCTCGGACAGTCCAATTCACCCCTCCACTTT.

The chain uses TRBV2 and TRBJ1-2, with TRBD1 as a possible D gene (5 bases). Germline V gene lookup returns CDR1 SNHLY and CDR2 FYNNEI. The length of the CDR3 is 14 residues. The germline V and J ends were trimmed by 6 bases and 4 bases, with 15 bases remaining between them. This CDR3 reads CASRPTEFVYGYTF. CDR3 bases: TGTGCCAGCAGACCGACAGAGTTCGTCTATGGCTACACCTTC.

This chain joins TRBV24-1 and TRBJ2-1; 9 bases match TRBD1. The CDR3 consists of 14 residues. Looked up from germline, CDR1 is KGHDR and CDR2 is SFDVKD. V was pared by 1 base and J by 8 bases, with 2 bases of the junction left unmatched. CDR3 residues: CATSDFGTGYEQFF. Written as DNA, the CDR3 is TGTGCCACCAGTGATTTCGGGACAGGGTATGAGCAGTTCTTC.

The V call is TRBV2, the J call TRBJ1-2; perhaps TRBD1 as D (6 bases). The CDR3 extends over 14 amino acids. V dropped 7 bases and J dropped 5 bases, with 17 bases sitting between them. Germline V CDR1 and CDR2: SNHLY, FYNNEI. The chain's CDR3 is CASNNPGAVYGYTF. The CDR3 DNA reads TGTGCCAGCAATAATCCAGGGGCGGTATATGGCTACACCTTC.

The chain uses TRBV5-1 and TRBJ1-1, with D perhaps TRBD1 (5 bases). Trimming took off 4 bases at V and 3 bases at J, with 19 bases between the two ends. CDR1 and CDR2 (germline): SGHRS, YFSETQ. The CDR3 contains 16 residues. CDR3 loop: CASSRLIRGTDTEAFF. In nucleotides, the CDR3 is TGCGCCAGCAGCCGGCTCATAAGGGGAACGGACACTGAAGCTTTCTTT.

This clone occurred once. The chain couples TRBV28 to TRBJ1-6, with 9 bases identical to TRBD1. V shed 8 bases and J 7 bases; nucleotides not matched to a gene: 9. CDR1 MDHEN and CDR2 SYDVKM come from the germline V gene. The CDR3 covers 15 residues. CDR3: CASLTTGQGNSPLHF. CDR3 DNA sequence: TGTGCCAGCTTAACGACGGGACAGGGAAATTCACCCCTCCACTTT.

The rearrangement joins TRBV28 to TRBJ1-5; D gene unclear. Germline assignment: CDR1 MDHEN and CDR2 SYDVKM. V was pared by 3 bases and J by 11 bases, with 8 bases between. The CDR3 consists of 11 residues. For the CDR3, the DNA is TGTGCCAGCAGTTTCAAGCGAGCCCAGCATTTT. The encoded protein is CASSFKRAQHF.